These 27 T cell receptor beta chains were all obtained from the same sample, sequenced in a study of PD-1 blockade in classical Hodgkin lymphoma. Exposure to brentuximab vedotin varied, and each patient had relapsed following autologous stem cell transplantation. The data were produced by immunoSEQ multiplex PCR, yet TCRdb's version contains in-frame clones alone and is incomplete. The table lists about 84,000 clones, 89% of them singletons. The sequencing here drew on peripheral blood mononuclear cells (PBMCs), taken at baseline. Every receptor here comes from a human donor with classical Hodgkin lymphoma.

The gene calls are TRBV4-3 and TRBJ2-1, with 13 bases identical to TRBD2. Germline V gene data show CDR1 as LGHNA and CDR2 as YSLEER. V dropped 4 bases and J dropped 2; count of bases not matched to a gene: 8. The CDR3 sequence is 18 residues long. The CDR3 region is CASSRGGLAGAAYNEQFF. The CDR3 nucleotides read TGCGCCAGCAGCCGTGGAGGACTAGCGGGAGCAGCCTACAATGAGCAGTTCTTC.

The chain carries TRBV7-9 and TRBJ1-5; tentatively, D is TRBD1 (6 bases). Germline CDR1 is SEHNR and CDR2 is FQNEAQ (reference sequence). This CDR3 comprises 17 residues. Trimming cost V 5 bases and J 0 bases, with 17 bases left between them. The CDR3 bases are TGTGCCAGCAGCCTCTTTACAGGGATCCATAGCAATCAGCCCCAGCATTTT. Translated, it gives CASSLFTGIHSNQPQHF. Supplemented by reference TRBV7-9 and TRBJ1-5, the full variable domain reads DTGVSQNPRHKITKRGQNVTFRCDPISEHNRLYWYRQTLGQGPEFLTYFQNEAQLEKSRLLSDRFSAERPKGSFSTLEIQRTEQGDSAMYLCASSLFTGIHSNQPQHFGDGTRLSIL.

The rearrangement joins TRBV19 to TRBJ2-3, with no clear D. Per the germline V gene, CDR1 is LNHDA and CDR2 is SQIVND (reference sequence). The CDR3 runs 14 residues. V was trimmed by 2 bases and J by 6 bases, leaving 12 bases between them. The CDR3 sequence is CASSIRLDTDTQYF. CDR3 in DNA: TGTGCCAGTAGTATACGGCTAGATACGGATACGCAGTATTTT. Full variable domain (remainder filled in from reference TRBV19 and TRBJ2-3): DGGITQSPKYLFRKEGQNVTLSCEQNLNHDAMYWYRQDPGQGLRLIYYSQIVNDFQKGDIAEGYSVSREKKESFPLTVTSAQKNPTAFYLCASSIRLDTDTQYFGPGTRLTVL.

This chain joins TRBV27 and TRBJ2-5; 12 bases map to TRBD1. Germline CDR1 is MNHEY and CDR2 is SMNVEV (reference sequence). The length of the CDR3 is 16 residues. V shed 10 bases and J 2 bases; nucleotides not matched to a gene: 11. The CDR3: CATGTGGYPPQETQYF. The CDR3, as DNA: TGTGCCACCGGGACAGGGGGCTATCCGCCACAAGAGACCCAGTACTTC.

V is TRBV28 and J is TRBJ2-3; 13 bases map to TRBD2. The CDR3 consists of 15 residues. Germline V gene lookup returns CDR1 MDHEN and CDR2 SYDVKM. The junction had 3 bases not matched to a gene; V was cut back by 6 bases and J by 3 bases. The CDR3 bases are TGTGCCAGCAGACTAGCGGGAGGGGTAACAGATACGCAGTATTTT. Translated, it gives CASRLAGGVTDTQYF.

V is TRBV7-6 and J is TRBJ2-7, with a tentative D call TRBD2 (6 bases). The CDR3 is made up of 16 amino acids. The germline CDR1 and CDR2 sequences are SGHVS and FNYEAQ. Trimming pared 2 bases from V and 0 bases from J, leaving 14 bases between. CDR3 in DNA: TGTGCCAGCAGCTTACCCCCGGGCGGGATCTCCTACGAGCAGTACTTC. Its protein product is CASSLPPGGISYEQYF.

The chain has TRBV6-6 and TRBJ2-7; D unresolved. Germline V gene lookup returns CDR1 MNHNY and CDR2 SVGAGI (reference sequence). CDR3 length: 16 amino acids. Trimming stripped 1 base from V and 7 bases from J, with 20 bases between. In nucleotides, the CDR3 is TGTGCCAGCAGTTACTTGGGTAAGGGTGTTAATGAGGAGCAGTACTTC. It is translated as CASSYLGKGVNEEQYF.

The rearrangement uses TRBV30 and TRBJ1-5; 9 bases align to TRBD1. The J segment lost 3 bases and the V segment lost 4 bases, leaving 7 bases of the junction unmatched. The CDR3 consists of 15 residues. Germline V gene data show CDR1 as GTSNPN and CDR2 as SVGIG (reference sequence). CDR3 DNA: TGTGCCTGGAATCCCGGGACAGGGAACAATCAGCCCCAGCATTTT. The encoded protein is CAWNPGTGNNQPQHF.

On this clone itself: Relative to the germline gene, one junction end is altered; a read error may explain this. This sequence joins TRBV7-2 and TRBJ2-7; D could derive from TRBD1 or TRBD2 (6 bases each). CDR1 is SGHTA and CDR2 is FQGNSA in the germline V gene. The CDR3 covers 13 residues. CDR3 in amino acids: CASSPGGSYGQYF. DNA of the CDR3: TGTGCCAGCAGCCCCGGGGGCAGTTACGGGCAGTACTTC.

This chain connects TRBV2 to TRBJ2-3; 9 positions agree with TRBD2. V lost 2 bases, J lost 5 bases, and 8 bases stayed unmatched. The CDR3 is 16 residues long. Germline V gene sequence: CDR1 SNHLY, CDR2 FYNNEI. The CDR3, as DNA: TGTGCCAGCAGTGAATGGGGCGGGAGGGCTGGAGATACGCAGTATTTT. It codes for CASSEWGGRAGDTQYF. Using reference TRBV2 and TRBJ2-3 for the parts outside the CDR3, the full variable domain is EPEVTQTPSHQVTQMGQEVILRCVPISNHLYFYWYRQILGQKVEFLVSFYNNEISEKSEIFDDQFSVERPDGSNFTLKIRSTKLEDSAMYFCASSEWGGRAGDTQYFGPGTRLTVL.

The chain has TRBV11-2 and TRBJ2-5; D may be TRBD2 (6 bases). The CDR3 totals 15 residues. V shed 5 bases and J shed 5 bases, with 18 bases lying between them. The V gene's germline CDR1 is SGHAT and CDR2 FQNNGV. CDR3 sequence (DNA): TGTGCCAGCAGCCCAGTGTCGGGAGTATCGGAGACCCAGTACTTC. This encodes CASSPVSGVSETQYF.

The chain uses TRBV6-5 and TRBJ1-1; possible D gene TRBD1, 5 bases. The CDR3 has 15 residues. Germline V gene data show CDR1 as MNHEY and CDR2 as SVGAGI. V was trimmed by 2 bases and J by 3 bases, leaving 13 bases between them. The CDR3 coding sequence is TGTGCCAGCAGTTACGTCGGGGGTGGGGACACTGAAGCTTTCTTT. Translation: CASSYVGGGDTEAFF.

The rearrangement uses TRBV2 and TRBJ2-3; the D is unclear. The CDR3 runs to 12 residues. Trimming pared 6 bases from V and 2 bases from J, leaving 6 bases between. Germline values: CDR1 SNHLY, CDR2 FYNNEI. The DNA for the CDR3 is TGTGCCAGCAGGCGGTTCACAGATACGCAGTATTTT. Translation gives CASRRFTDTQYF. The whole variable domain, remainder taken from reference TRBV2 and TRBJ2-3, is EPEVTQTPSHQVTQMGQEVILRCVPISNHLYFYWYRQILGQKVEFLVSFYNNEISEKSEIFDDQFSVERPDGSNFTLKIRSTKLEDSAMYFCASRRFTDTQYFGPGTRLTVL.

The rearrangement joins TRBV6-5 to TRBJ2-1; TRBD2 matches 8 bases. Germline V gene lookup returns CDR1 MNHEY and CDR2 SVGAGI. V trimming: 4 bases; J trimming: 7 bases; junction bases outside the gene matches: 12. This CDR3 comprises 16 residues. The CDR3 region is CASSSTFGTSRNEQFF. The CDR3 region has the DNA TGTGCCAGCAGTTCAACATTCGGGACTAGTCGAAATGAGCAGTTCTTC.

This clone was seen once. The chain is built from TRBV10-2 and TRBJ1-1; a possible D gene is TRBD1 (6 bases). The CDR3 extends over 17 amino acids. Trimming removed 5 bases at V and 1 base at J, with 20 bases between. CDR1 and CDR2 (germline): WSHSY, SAAADI. The DNA for the CDR3 is TGCGCCAGCAGTAATCCGGGACAAGGGCTTAAGAACACTGAAGCTTTCTTT. Its translation: CASSNPGQGLKNTEAFF.

This clone was recorded only once. The chain uses TRBV18 and TRBJ2-7, with D unclear. Germline assignment: CDR1 KGHSH and CDR2 LQKENI. V lost 4 bases to trimming and J lost 0 bases, with 7 bases between them. The CDR3 consists of 13 residues. The CDR3 region is CASSLSDSYEQYF. CDR3 in DNA: TGTGCCAGCTCACTCAGCGACTCCTACGAGCAGTACTTC.

This sequence joins TRBV4-3 and TRBJ2-2; D gene uncertain. Germline V lookup: CDR1 LGHNA, CDR2 YSLEER. The CDR3 extends over 18 amino acids. V was cut by 0 bases and J by 1 base, with 15 bases left in between. The CDR3 coding sequence is TGCGCCAGCAGCCAAGATAACGCGGCAGCTTTGAACACCGGGGAGCTGTTTTTT. It codes for CASSQDNAAALNTGELFF.

The chain joins TRBV19 to TRBJ1-3; no definite D call. Germline CDR1 LNHDA, CDR2 SQIVND (reference sequence). This CDR3 comprises 16 residues. Trimming shortened V by 3 bases and J by 4 bases, and 16 bases separated the two germline ends. As DNA, the CDR3 is TGTGCCAGTAGTATGACGGCTTCTCCACTAGGAAACACCATATATTTT. It translates to CASSMTASPLGNTIYF. Complete variable domain (other parts from reference TRBV19 and TRBJ1-3): DGGITQSPKYLFRKEGQNVTLSCEQNLNHDAMYWYRQDPGQGLRLIYYSQIVNDFQKGDIAEGYSVSREKKESFPLTVTSAQKNPTAFYLCASSMTASPLGNTIYFGEGSWLTVV.

This chain joins TRBV11-2 and TRBJ1-3; D is unclear. The CDR3 is 18 amino acids. In germline, CDR1 is SGHAT, CDR2 FQNNGV. V gave up 5 bases and J gave up 4 bases, with 24 bases separating them. The CDR3 is CASSLAHLWSEAGNTIYF. CDR3 in DNA: TGTGCCAGCAGCCTGGCCCATCTTTGGTCGGAGGCCGGAAACACCATATATTTT. The full variable domain, its missing parts supplied by reference TRBV11-2 and TRBJ1-3, is EAGVAQSPRYKIIEKRQSVAFWCNPISGHATLYWYQQILGQGPKLLIQFQNNGVVDDSQLPKDRFSAERLKGVDSTLKIQPAKLEDSAVYLCASSLAHLWSEAGNTIYFGEGSWLTVV.

The chain combines TRBV18 with TRBJ2-1, with D unresolved. Deletions cut 4 bases from V and 8 bases from J, with 15 bases between. The germline V gene has CDR1 KGHSH and CDR2 LQKENI. The CDR3 length is 14 residues. The CDR3 sequence is CASSLDVVTYEQFF. The CDR3 region has the DNA TGTGCCAGCTCACTAGACGTAGTGACGTATGAGCAGTTCTTC.

The V and J genes are TRBV5-4 and TRBJ2-1; 8 bases map to TRBD1. Germline V gives CDR1 SGHNT, CDR2 YYREEE (reference sequence). The CDR3 is 13 residues long. The V segment lost 10 bases and the J segment 7 bases; nucleotides outside the gene matches: 10. The CDR3 region is CALQGQASNEQFF. The CDR3 DNA sequence: TGTGCCCTTCAGGGACAGGCGAGTAATGAGCAGTTCTTC. The full variable domain, with the rest looked up from reference TRBV5-4 and TRBJ2-1, is ETGVTQSPTHLIKTRGQQVTLRCSSQSGHNTVSWYQQALGQGPQFIFQYYREEENGRGNFPPRFSGLQFPNYSSELNVNALELDDSALYLCALQGQASNEQFFGPGTRLTVL.

Concerning this clone itself: Other DNA sequences in this specimen translate into the identical CDR3. The chain employs TRBV5-6 and TRBJ2-7; no definite D call. Deletions cut 0 bases from V and 0 bases from J, with 7 bases between. The CDR3 extends over 14 amino acids. Germline CDR1 SGHDT, CDR2 YYEEEE. CDR3 DNA: TGTGCCAGCAGCTTGGGCGGCGACTCCTACGAGCAGTACTTC. Amino acids: CASSLGGDSYEQYF.

This clone occurred a few times. This chain joins TRBV7-2 and TRBJ2-2; D perhaps matches TRBD1 (6 bases). Trimming cost V 2 bases and J 6 bases, with 16 bases left between them. There are 16 residues in the CDR3. CDR1 SGHTA and CDR2 FQGNSA come from the germline V gene. CDR3 in DNA: TGTGCCAGCAGCTTACTTGGGGGCTCTAACTCCGGGGAGCTGTTTTTT. This encodes CASSLLGGSNSGELFF.

The chain is built from TRBV19 and TRBJ2-5, with a tentative D call TRBD1 (5 bases). The V and J ends lost 4 bases and 4 bases respectively, with 10 bases between them. Germline CDR1 LNHDA, CDR2 SQIVND (reference sequence). The CDR3 length is 13 residues. In DNA, the CDR3 is TGTGCCAGTAGTAAGGGGCAGTCAGAGACCCAGTACTTC. Residues: CASSKGQSETQYF.

This clone showed up just a few times. The rearrangement links TRBV28 to TRBJ1-5; D unresolved. Germline values: CDR1 MDHEN, CDR2 SYDVKM. This CDR3 region has 12 residues. V lost 2 bases to trimming and J lost 5 bases, with 4 bases between them. As DNA, the CDR3 is TGTGCCAGCAGTTTAATGGATCAGCCCCAGCATTTT. It yields the protein CASSLMDQPQHF.

This clone has more than one count but fewer than ten. The DNA of the CDR3 is TGTGCCAGTACCCACAGGGCACGCGGCTATGGCTACACCTTC. This codes for CASTHRARGYGYTF. The chain employs TRBV19 and TRBJ1-2, with D tentatively TRBD1 (6 bases). This CDR3 has 14 residues. Between the trimmed V and J ends, which lost 7 bases and 4 bases, there was a span of 16 bases. The V gene's germline CDR1 is LNHDA and CDR2 SQIVND (reference sequence). Full variable domain (remainder filled in from reference TRBV19 and TRBJ1-2): DGGITQSPKYLFRKEGQNVTLSCEQNLNHDAMYWYRQDPGQGLRLIYYSQIVNDFQKGDIAEGYSVSREKKESFPLTVTSAQKNPTAFYLCASTHRARGYGYTFGSGTRLTVV.

The CDR3 nucleotides read TGTGCCAGCAGCGAAAACCCACTAGCGGGAGAACGAGATACGCAGTATTTT. Protein product: CASSENPLAGERDTQYF. The chain carries TRBV2 and TRBJ2-3; 11 bases map to TRBD2. V gave up 6 bases and J gave up 5 bases; unmatched junction bases: 13. The length of the CDR3 is 17 residues. Per germline, CDR1 SNHLY and CDR2 FYNNEI.